This passage covers 10 T cell receptor beta chains from one sample sequenced in a study of T cells of healthy individuals. A single record per CDR3 protein comes from TCRdb applying MiXCR to the 5' RACE reads. The profile shows more than 60,000 distinct CDR3 sequences, roughly 17% of them singletons. All receptors come from a human donor in good health.

This clonotype was observed at least ten times. The V gene is TRBV10-3, the J gene TRBJ2-7; weak D call: TRBD2 (6 bases). The V gene lost 5 bases and the J gene lost 3 bases, with 14 bases spanning the gap. Germline V gene data show CDR1 as ENHRY and CDR2 as SYGVKD. CDR3 length: 14 amino acids. The CDR3 bases are TGTGCCATCAGTCCAACGGGAGTAAACTACGAGCAGTACTTC. This encodes CAISPTGVNYEQYF.

This clonotype was picked up a small number of times. The gene calls are TRBV7-9 and TRBJ1-5; no clear D gene. V lost 1 base to trimming and J lost 3 bases, with 13 bases between them. Germline CDR1 reads SEHNR; CDR2 reads FQNEAQ (reference sequence). The CDR3 runs to 16 residues. The CDR3 protein is CASSLGYGRINQPQHF. CDR3 coding DNA: TGTGCCAGCAGCTTAGGATACGGCCGTATCAATCAGCCCCAGCATTTT. The full variable domain, in which reference TRBV7-9 and TRBJ1-5 provide the parts outside the CDR3, is DTGVSQNPRHKITKRGQNVTFRCDPISEHNRLYWYRQTLGQGPEFLTYFQNEAQLEKSRLLSDRFSAERPKGSFSTLEIQRTEQGDSAMYLCASSLGYGRINQPQHFGDGTRLSIL.

This clonotype was seen repeatedly, ten times or more. This chain connects TRBV3-1 to TRBJ2-7; D remains ambiguous. Germline CDR1 reads LGHDT; CDR2 reads YNNKEL (reference sequence). This CDR3 region has 13 residues. The V end lost 0 bases, the J end lost 7 bases, and 10 bases lay between the germline ends. CDR3 sequence: CASSQDTFGEQYF. The CDR3 nucleotides are TGTGCCAGCAGCCAAGATACCTTCGGGGAGCAGTACTTC.

This clonotype was seen a few times. The gene calls are TRBV5-1 and TRBJ2-3, with TRBD2 matching 8 bases. The length of the CDR3 is 15 residues. The germline CDR1 and CDR2 sequences are SGHRS and YFSETQ. V dropped 1 base and J dropped 2; count of bases not matched to a gene: 3. CDR3: CASSLSGGDTDTQYF. DNA for the CDR3: TGCGCCAGCAGCTTGAGCGGGGGAGACACAGATACGCAGTATTTT.

The chain is built from TRBV29-1 and TRBJ2-1, with 10 bases aligning to TRBD2. Trimming at V came to 4 bases and at J to 2 bases, leaving 2 bases not matched to a gene. Germline CDR1 reads SQVTM; CDR2 reads ANQGSEA. There are 14 residues in the CDR3. CDR3 region: CSVGSGRAYNEQFF. CDR3 DNA: TGCAGCGTTGGGAGCGGGAGGGCCTACAATGAGCAGTTCTTC.

The DNA for the CDR3 is TGTGCCAGCAGCTACCCCGAGGGGGACTTATCCTACGAGCAGTACTTC. The encoded protein is CASSYPEGDLSYEQYF. V gene TRBV7-9 combines with J gene TRBJ2-7, with D perhaps TRBD1 or TRBD2 (6 bases each). The V gene's germline CDR1 is SEHNR and CDR2 FQNEAQ (reference sequence). Trimming left V 4 bases short and J 1 base short, with 17 bases between. The CDR3 consists of 16 residues.

This clonotype was counted many times. The chain couples TRBV5-1 to TRBJ1-5; D not resolved. Germline V gives CDR1 SGHRS, CDR2 YFSETQ. The CDR3 contains 11 residues. Trimming stripped 5 bases from V and 5 bases from J, with 5 bases between. CDR3 DNA: TGCGCCAGCAGTTACGATCAGCCCCAGCATTTT. It translates to CASSYDQPQHF.

This clonotype was detected ten times or more. The chain is built from TRBV2 and TRBJ2-4; weak D call: TRBD1 (6 bases). Trimming shortened V by 6 bases and J by 4 bases, and 10 bases separated the two germline ends. The CDR3 consists of 13 residues. The germline gives CDR1 SNHLY, CDR2 FYNNEI. Here the CDR3 DNA reads TGTGCCAGCAGCGAGGACAGAAAAAACATTCAGTACTTC. Residues: CASSEDRKNIQYF.

This clonotype has a count of ten or more. The chain combines TRBV6-1 with TRBJ2-7, with TRBD1 matching over 9 bases. The V segment lost 6 bases and the J segment 4 bases; nucleotides outside the gene matches: 7. The CDR3 extends over 14 amino acids. Germline values: CDR1 MNHNS, CDR2 SASEGT. CDR3: CASRTDDRGYEQYF. The CDR3 nucleotides are TGTGCCAGCAGGACCGACGACAGGGGGTACGAGCAGTACTTC.

As concerns this clonotype: A much larger clone lies one base from this, so it may be a read error. The rearrangement links TRBV11-2 to TRBJ2-1; no clear D gene. The CDR3 sequence is 12 residues long. Germline V CDR1 and CDR2: SGHAT, FQNNGV. The CDR3 here is CDSSLGNPEQFF. CDR3 sequence (DNA): TGTGACAGCAGCTTAGGGAACCCAGAGCAGTTCTTC.